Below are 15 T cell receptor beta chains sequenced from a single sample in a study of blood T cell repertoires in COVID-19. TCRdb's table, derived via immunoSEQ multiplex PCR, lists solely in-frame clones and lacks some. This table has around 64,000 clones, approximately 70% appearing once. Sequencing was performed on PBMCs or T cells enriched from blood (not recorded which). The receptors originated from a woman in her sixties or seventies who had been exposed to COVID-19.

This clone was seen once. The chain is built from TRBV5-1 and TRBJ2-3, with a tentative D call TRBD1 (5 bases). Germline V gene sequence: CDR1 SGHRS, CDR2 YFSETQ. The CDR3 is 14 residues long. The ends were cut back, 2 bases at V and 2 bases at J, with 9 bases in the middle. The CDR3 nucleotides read TGCGCCAGCAGCTTAGGGGCCCCCACAGATACGCAGTATTTT. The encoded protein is CASSLGAPTDTQYF.

The CDR3 sequence: CASSPGQGAHIAEAFF. The CDR3 DNA follows: TGTGCCAGCAGCCCCGGACAGGGGGCCCATATCGCTGAAGCTTTCTTT. The chain recombines TRBV28 with TRBJ1-1, with 11 bases matching TRBD1. V lost 6 bases to trimming and J lost 6 bases; unmatched junction nucleotides: 12. The CDR3 contains 16 residues. Germline V gene data show CDR1 as MDHEN and CDR2 as SYDVKM.

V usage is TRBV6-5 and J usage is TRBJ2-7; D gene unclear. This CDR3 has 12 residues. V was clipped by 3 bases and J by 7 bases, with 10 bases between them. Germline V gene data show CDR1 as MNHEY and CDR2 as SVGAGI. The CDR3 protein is CASSYVAREQYF. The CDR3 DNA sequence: TGTGCCAGCAGTTATGTAGCACGGGAGCAGTACTTC.

Written as DNA, the CDR3 is TGTGCCAGCAGCTCCTACGGAGGACAGGGAGGCACAGATACGCAGTATTTT. It is translated as CASSSYGGQGGTDTQYF. The chain combines TRBV5-5 with TRBJ2-3, with 8 bases matching TRBD1. The CDR3 runs 17 residues. Germline CDR1 SGHKS, CDR2 YYEKEE (reference sequence). Germline trimming cut 3 bases from V and 1 base from J; bases unmatched to any gene: 10.

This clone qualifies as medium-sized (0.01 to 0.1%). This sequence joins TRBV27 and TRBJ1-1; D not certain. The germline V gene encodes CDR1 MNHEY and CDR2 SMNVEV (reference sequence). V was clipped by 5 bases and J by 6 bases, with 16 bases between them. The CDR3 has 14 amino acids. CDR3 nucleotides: TGTGCCAGCAGTCCGTGGGCCGCGGGGTCTGAAGCTTTCTTT. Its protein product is CASSPWAAGSEAFF.

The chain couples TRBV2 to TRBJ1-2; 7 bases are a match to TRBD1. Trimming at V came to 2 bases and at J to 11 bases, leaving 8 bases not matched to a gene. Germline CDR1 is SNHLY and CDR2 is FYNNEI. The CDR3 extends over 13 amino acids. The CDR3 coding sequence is TGTGCCAGCAGTGAAATACAGGGGAATTCGTACACCTTC. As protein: CASSEIQGNSYTF.

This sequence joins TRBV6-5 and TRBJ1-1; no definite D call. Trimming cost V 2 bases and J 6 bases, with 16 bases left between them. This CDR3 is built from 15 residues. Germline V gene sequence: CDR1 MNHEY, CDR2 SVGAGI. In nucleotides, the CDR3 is TGTGCCAGCAGTTACCTAGCAGGCTCGCCCCCTGAAGCTTTCTTT. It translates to CASSYLAGSPPEAFF.

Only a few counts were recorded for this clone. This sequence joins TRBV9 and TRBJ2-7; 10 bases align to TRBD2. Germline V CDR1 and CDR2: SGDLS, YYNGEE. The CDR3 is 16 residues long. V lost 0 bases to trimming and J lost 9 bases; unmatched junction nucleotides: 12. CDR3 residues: CASSVDPRAGGPAQYF. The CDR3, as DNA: TGTGCCAGCAGCGTAGACCCTCGAGCGGGAGGGCCAGCGCAGTACTTC.

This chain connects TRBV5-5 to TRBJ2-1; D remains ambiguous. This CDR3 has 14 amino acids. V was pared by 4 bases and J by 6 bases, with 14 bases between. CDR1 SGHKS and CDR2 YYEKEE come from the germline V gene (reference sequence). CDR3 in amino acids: CASSRDWLINEQFF. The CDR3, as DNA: TGTGCCAGCAGCCGAGATTGGTTGATCAATGAGCAGTTCTTC.

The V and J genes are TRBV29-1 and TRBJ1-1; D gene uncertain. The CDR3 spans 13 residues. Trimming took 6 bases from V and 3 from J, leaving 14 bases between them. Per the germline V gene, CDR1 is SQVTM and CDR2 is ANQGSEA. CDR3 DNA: TGCAGCGTAGGTCCGGGAAGAGACACTGAAGCTTTCTTT. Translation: CSVGPGRDTEAFF.

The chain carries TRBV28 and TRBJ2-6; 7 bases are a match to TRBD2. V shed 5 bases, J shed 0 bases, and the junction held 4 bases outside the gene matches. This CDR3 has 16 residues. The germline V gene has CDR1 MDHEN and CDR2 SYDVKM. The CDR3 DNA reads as TGTGCCAGCAGTAATGGCGGGGGCTCTGGGGCCAACGTCCTGACTTTC. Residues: CASSNGGGSGANVLTF.

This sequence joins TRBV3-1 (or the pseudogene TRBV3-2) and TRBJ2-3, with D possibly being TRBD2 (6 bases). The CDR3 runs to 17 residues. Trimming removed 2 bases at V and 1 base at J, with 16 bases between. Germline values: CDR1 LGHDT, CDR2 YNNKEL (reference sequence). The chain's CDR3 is CASSQPTLAFRTDTQYF. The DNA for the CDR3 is TGTGCCAGCAGCCAACCGACCCTAGCGTTCCGCACAGATACGCAGTATTTT.

CDR3 region: CASSVGASGRKSYNEQFF. The DNA of the CDR3 is TGTGCCAGCAGCGTAGGTGCTAGCGGGAGGAAATCCTACAATGAGCAGTTCTTC. The gene calls are TRBV9 and TRBJ2-1; 11 nucleotides line up with TRBD2. CDR1 is SGDLS and CDR2 is YYNGEE in the germline V gene. This CDR3 has 18 amino acids. J gave up 1 base and V 0 bases, and 6 bases lay outside the gene matches.

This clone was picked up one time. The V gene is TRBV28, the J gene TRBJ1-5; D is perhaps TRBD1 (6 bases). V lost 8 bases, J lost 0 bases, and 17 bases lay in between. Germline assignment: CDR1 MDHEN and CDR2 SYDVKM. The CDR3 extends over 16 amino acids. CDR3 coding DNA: TGTGCCAGCGGCCCTCAACAGGGCACTAGCAATCAGCCCCAGCATTTT. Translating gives CASGPQQGTSNQPQHF.

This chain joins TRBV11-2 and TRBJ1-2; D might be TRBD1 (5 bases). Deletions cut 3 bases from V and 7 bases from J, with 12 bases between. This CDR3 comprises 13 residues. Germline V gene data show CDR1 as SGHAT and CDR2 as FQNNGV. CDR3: CASSFTGAGGYTF. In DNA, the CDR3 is TGTGCCAGCAGCTTCACAGGAGCGGGTGGCTACACCTTC.